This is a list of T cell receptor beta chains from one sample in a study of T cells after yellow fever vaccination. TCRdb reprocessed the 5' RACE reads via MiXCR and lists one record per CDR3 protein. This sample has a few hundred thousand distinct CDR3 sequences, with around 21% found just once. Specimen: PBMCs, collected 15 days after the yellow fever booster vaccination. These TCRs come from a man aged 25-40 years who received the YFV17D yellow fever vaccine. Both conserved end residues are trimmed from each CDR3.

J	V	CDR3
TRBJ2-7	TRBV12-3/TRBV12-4	ASSNVGTGDYEQY
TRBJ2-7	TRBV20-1	SARDASGSFYEQY
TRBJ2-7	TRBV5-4	ASSLGTSGHYEQY
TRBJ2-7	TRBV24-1	ATKLSDTYEQY
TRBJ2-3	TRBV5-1	ASSLSGMRKRDTQY
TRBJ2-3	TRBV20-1	SALAGGADTQY
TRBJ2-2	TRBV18	ASSPTANTGELF
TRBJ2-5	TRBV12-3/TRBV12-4	ASTDIFPSGAPSTQY
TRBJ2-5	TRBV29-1	SVSLETQY
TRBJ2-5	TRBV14	ASSSGSLRGTQY
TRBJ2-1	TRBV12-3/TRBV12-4	ASRVLGGPHNEQF
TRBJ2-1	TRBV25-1	ASSRRIVERQRTEQF
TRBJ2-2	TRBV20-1	SARDWGVRTGELF
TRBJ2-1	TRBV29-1	SVSLGGTYEQF
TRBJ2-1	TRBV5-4	ASSLDVAGGSYNEQF
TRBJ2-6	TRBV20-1	SARPGGSFLSGANVLT
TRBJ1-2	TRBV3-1	ASSQDPQRGSGRYGYT
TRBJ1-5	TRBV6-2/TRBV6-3	ASSRDVGQPQH
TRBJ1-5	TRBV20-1	SARPPTLGNQPQH
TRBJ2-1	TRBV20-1	SAGMGSNEQF
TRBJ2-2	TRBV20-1	SARPRGGNTGELF
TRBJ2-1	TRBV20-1	SARGSGRSGEQF
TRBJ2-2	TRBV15	ATTKGNQLTNTGELF
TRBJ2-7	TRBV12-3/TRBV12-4	ASSSGSNEQY
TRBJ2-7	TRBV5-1	ASSATGVNYEQY
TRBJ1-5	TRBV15	ATSRDALNQPQH
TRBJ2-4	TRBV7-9	ASSLTPKNIQY
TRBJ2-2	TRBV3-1	ASSTRLAGAGELF
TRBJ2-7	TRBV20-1	SARVASNEQY
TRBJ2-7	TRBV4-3	ASSQDGRGACEQY
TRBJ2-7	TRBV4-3	ASSQGDRGAEQY
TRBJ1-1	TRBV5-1	ASSFDFDTEAF
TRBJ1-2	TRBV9	ASSVRRDSNYGYT
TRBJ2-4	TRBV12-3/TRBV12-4	ASSLMVAKNIQY
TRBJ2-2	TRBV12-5	ASGLVQRLAGELF
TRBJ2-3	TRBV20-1	SARSATDTQY
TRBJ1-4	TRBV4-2	ASSQDPGSPRLF
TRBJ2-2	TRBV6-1	ASGPGLWVGELF
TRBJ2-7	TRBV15	ATSTPGSSYEQY
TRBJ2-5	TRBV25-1	ASAKETQY
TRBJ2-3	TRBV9	ASSSPTTSGRGDTQY
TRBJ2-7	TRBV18	ASSPRGEHEQY
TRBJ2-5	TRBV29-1	SVEGRLETQY
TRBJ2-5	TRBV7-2	ASSLEGYQETQY
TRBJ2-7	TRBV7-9	ASSLVGLATYEQY
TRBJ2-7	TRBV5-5	ASSRTGSRYEQY
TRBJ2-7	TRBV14	ASSQFAGLYEQY
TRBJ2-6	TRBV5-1	ASSLAWGAGANVLT
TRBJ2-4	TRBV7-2	ASSLGWVGREGIQY
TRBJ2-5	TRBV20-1	SATLAGVYKIDQY
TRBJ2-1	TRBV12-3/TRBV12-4	ASRRGLAGKPYNEQF
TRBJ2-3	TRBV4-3	ASSQGRVEDTQY
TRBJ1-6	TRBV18	ASSPRDPQSPLH